Sequencing of this T cell receptor (beta chain) was carried out in a study of blood T cell repertoires in COVID-19 (TCRdb year 2020). For context, the study as a whole: Samples covering the acute and convalescent phases of COVID-19 were provided by collaborators in the United States, Italy and Spain. The material from the prospective study consisted of cDNA or gDNA derived from T cells, B-cell-depleted T cells, or PBMCs. Deeply sampled blood TCRbeta repertoires from subjects exposed to, actively infected with, or recovered from COVID-19 were included in the dataset. A freely available public database, intended as a resource for researchers studying the immune response to SARS-CoV-2, is where the repertoires were released. Samples came from the ongoing ImmuneRACE study (first 160 participants) plus 1,254 subjects from 6 global collaborators. The sample metadata nearly always contained a de-identified subject ID, COVID-19 status, age in years and sex. Where HLA class I and class II types were available, the types were taken from metadata supplied by the sample provider, not from assay-based typing.

Broader findings and caveats from the paper: The amount of clinical and demographic metadata varied by source and participant and was provided uncurated.

The immunoSEQ Assay, a bias-controlled multiplex PCR, was used to amplify TCRbeta CDR3 regions from genomic DNA. The study's own analysis went as follows. Within the assay, amplification of reference gene primers was used to estimate how many nucleated cells each sample contained. To quantify the absolute abundance of each unique TCRbeta CDR3 rearrangement, sequence reads were collapsed and filtered. Productive Simpson clonality was computed per sample as the square root of Simpson's diversity index over productive rearrangements. Entries here come from immuneACCESS through TCRdb and include only in-frame sequences with V and J called. Some clones fail to appear in such tables; in the studies checked, an unresolved V gene covers under half of the shortfall, and the cause of the remainder is unknown. Clone size and V and J calls were adopted from that table, with D and trimming inferred from the DNA. A total of around 150,000 clones appear in this sample, over 65% of them only once. Together, the top ten hold 3.5% to 5% of the sample.

From the cysteine up to the phenylalanine, the CDR3 has a length of 14 residues. Just CDR3 DNA is preserved here, 42 bases in frame from base 1. V has 2 bases trimmed and J has 2 bases trimmed; junction bases matching no gene number 1. CDR1 and CDR2, looked up from the germline V gene, are KGHSH and LQKENI. Each collaborating institution followed its own protocols to collect whole blood in K2EDTA tubes. For TCRbeta analysis, collaborators shipped samples in one of three forms: frozen whole blood, isolated PBMCs, or DNA extracted from either of those sample types. To note about this clone: Its binding antigen is unknown. No per-base quality is available; no much larger clone lies one base away.

The sequence is built from TRBV18 and TRBJ1-2, and 8 junction bases match TRBD1. The origin of this receptor is a woman older than 75 with active or convalescent COVID-19. Sample: peripheral blood. In nucleotide form, the sequence is TGTGCCAGCTCACCAAACAGGGGGAACTATGGCTACACCTTC. Its protein is CASSPNRGNYGYTF. With the rest looked up from the reference TRBV18 and TRBJ1-2 genes rather than sequenced, the full variable domain is NAGVMQNPRHLVRRRGQEARLRCSPMKGHSHVYWYRQLPEEGLKFMVYLQKENIIDESGMPKERFSAEFPKEGPSILRIQQVVRGDSAAYFCASSPNRGNYGYTFGSGTRLTVV.